This paragraph reports one TCR beta chain. The data stem from a study of cytomegalovirus exposure and HLA in healthy donors. The wider study: Earlier results showed 90 million to 120 million unique TCR beta sequences derived from about 179 million T cells. Approximately 81% of 300 to 450 genotyped donors fell in the Caucasian-associated ancestry cluster.

The PCR contained 60 Vbeta and 13 Jbeta primers. Profiled with immunoSEQ multiplex PCR; TCRdb holds only in-frame clones, not every one. The table records 150,000 to 200,000 clones, 79% of them present only once. The V and J ends lost 3 bases and 2 bases, in that order; junction bases with no gene match: 6. Germline CDR1 reads KGHSH; CDR2 reads LQKENI. This CDR3 is 16 amino acids long. J is TRBJ2-3 and V is TRBV18, with 9 bases that match TRBD1. Material for sequencing was PBMCs. This receptor was identified in a man in his forties in good health and CMV-seronegative. CDR3 region: CASSPIGQGNTDTQYF. In DNA form, the CDR3 reads TGTGCCAGCTCACCGATTGGACAGGGGAACACAGATACGCAGTATTTT.